Below, 32 T cell receptor beta chains from the same sample are listed, as sequenced in a study of T cells in Graves' hyperthyroidism and ophthalmopathy. From RNA transcripts, TCR beta CDR3 regions were amplified. The TCR CDR3 was amplified in a first-round RT-PCR using the HTBI primer set. In TCRdb, the multiplex PCR reads were re-called with MiXCR into one record per CDR3 protein. The table includes fewer than 600,000 distinct CDR3 sequences, around 13% detected once. Sequenced material: blood. These receptors were collected from a woman between 35 and 50 years old with Graves' hyperthyroidism.

This clonotype was seen at least ten times. The chain recombines TRBV20-1 with TRBJ2-7, with 14 bases identical to TRBD2. The trim removed 3 bases at V and 3 bases at J, leaving 7 bases unmatched. This CDR3 is built from 16 residues. The germline V gene has CDR1 DFQATT and CDR2 SNEGSKA (reference sequence). The CDR3 here is CSARSGTSGRLYEQYF. CDR3 coding DNA: TGCAGTGCTAGGTCGGGGACTAGCGGGAGACTCTACGAGCAGTACTTC.

This clonotype was picked up many times. The chain has TRBV20-1 and TRBJ1-1; D may be TRBD1 (6 bases). The CDR3 consists of 14 residues. Trimming cost V 0 bases and J 4 bases, with 12 bases left between them. Germline V CDR1 and CDR2: DFQATT, SNEGSKA (reference sequence). Here the CDR3 DNA reads TGCAGTGCTAGAGACCGGGACAAAAGCACTGAAGCTTTCTTT. Translation: CSARDRDKSTEAFF.

The chain is built from TRBV7-2 and TRBJ2-2; 7 bases agree with TRBD1. This CDR3 has 17 amino acids. With 1 base clipped from V and 0 bases from J, the junction kept 5 bases outside the gene matches. CDR1 is SGHTA, CDR2 FQGNSA, per germline. CDR3: CASSLGGQFANTGELFF. The CDR3, as DNA: TGTGCCAGCAGCTTAGGGGGACAGTTCGCGAACACCGGGGAGCTGTTTTTT.

This clonotype was seen ten or more times. V gene TRBV28 combines with J gene TRBJ1-1; 8 bases are a match to TRBD1. The V gene's germline CDR1 is MDHEN and CDR2 SYDVKM. The CDR3 runs to 16 residues. The J segment lost 4 bases and the V segment lost 3 bases, leaving 10 bases of the junction unmatched. The CDR3 DNA follows: TGTGCCAGCAGTTTCCAAGGACAGGGCCGACGCACTGAAGCTTTCTTT. Protein: CASSFQGQGRRTEAFF. The variable domain in full, with the rest retrieved from reference TRBV28 and TRBJ1-1, is DVKVTQSSRYLVKRTGEKVFLECVQDMDHENMFWYRQDPGLGLRLIYFSYDVKMKEKGDIPEGYSVSREKKERFSLILESASTNQTSMYLCASSFQGQGRRTEAFFGQGTRLTVV.

This clonotype has a count of ten or more. V is TRBV7-2 and J is TRBJ2-1, with D perhaps TRBD1 (5 bases). The CDR3 spans 13 residues. Germline V CDR1 and CDR2: SGHTA, FQGNSA. With 2 bases removed from V and 6 bases from J, the gap between germline ends came to 8 bases. CDR3 sequence (DNA): TGTGCCAGCAGCTTAAAAGGGGCCAATGAGCAGTTCTTC. As protein: CASSLKGANEQFF.

In this sample, this clonotype turned up many times. The V gene is TRBV28, the J gene TRBJ2-3, with no clear D. Trimming took off 5 bases at V and 2 bases at J, with 20 bases between the two ends. This CDR3 has 17 amino acids. CDR1 is MDHEN, CDR2 SYDVKM, per germline. Written as DNA, the CDR3 is TGTGCCAGCAGTCCCGGCCGGAACACACGGACCACAGATACGCAGTATTTT. Translation gives CASSPGRNTRTTDTQYF.

This clonotype was found a few times. The chain couples TRBV10-3 to TRBJ2-1; 12 nucleotides agree with TRBD2. Germline CDR1 is ENHRY and CDR2 is SYGVKD. Trimming removed 4 bases from V and 5 bases from J; junction bases left unmatched: 9. The CDR3 has 17 residues. CDR3 sequence reads: CAISGKTSGSLDNEQFF. CDR3 sequence (DNA): TGTGCCATCAGTGGGAAGACTAGCGGGAGTTTAGACAATGAGCAGTTCTTC.

This clonotype occurred many times. V usage is TRBV2 and J usage is TRBJ1-2, with D possibly TRBD1 on 5 matching bases. The CDR3 is 13 amino acids. Germline V gene sequence: CDR1 SNHLY, CDR2 FYNNEI. The V end was cut by 5 bases, the J end by 2 bases, with 9 bases between. CDR3 amino acids: CASSRDVNYGYTF. The CDR3 region has the DNA TGTGCCAGCAGTAGGGACGTGAACTATGGCTACACCTTC.

This clonotype showed up many times. The chain uses TRBV27 and TRBJ2-7; D uncertain. The CDR3 is 13 amino acids. The V gene lost 3 bases and the J gene lost 4 bases, with 10 bases spanning the gap. Germline V gene data show CDR1 as MNHEY and CDR2 as SMNVEV (reference sequence). CDR3 nucleotide sequence: TGTGCCAGCAGTTTTGGGGTGGGGTACGAGCAGTACTTC. Its protein is CASSFGVGYEQYF.

This clonotype was picked up many times. The V gene is TRBV20-1, the J gene TRBJ1-1; D remains ambiguous. The V end was cut by 1 base, the J end by 0 bases, with 3 bases between. The CDR3 spans 12 residues. From germline, CDR1 is DFQATT and CDR2 SNEGSKA (reference sequence). The CDR3: CSARVLNTEAFF. DNA for the CDR3: TGCAGTGCTAGAGTTTTGAACACTGAAGCTTTCTTT.

This clonotype occurred many times. The V gene is TRBV2, the J gene TRBJ2-7, with 7 nucleotides matching TRBD1. Germline assignment: CDR1 SNHLY and CDR2 FYNNEI. The CDR3 has 14 residues. V gave up 6 bases and J gave up 1 base; unmatched junction bases: 6. Here the CDR3 reads CASRAGTASYEQYF. The CDR3 DNA is TGTGCCAGCAGGGCCGGGACAGCTTCCTACGAGCAGTACTTC.

This clonotype was seen repeatedly, ten times or more. The chain uses TRBV30 and TRBJ1-4; the D is unclear. CDR1 GTSNPN and CDR2 SVGIG come from the germline V gene (reference sequence). V was clipped by 1 base and J by 6 bases, with 12 bases between them. The CDR3 totals 14 residues. The DNA of the CDR3 is TGTGCCTGGAGTGGGTCCAGGTTCGATGAAAAACTGTTTTTT. Its protein is CAWSGSRFDEKLFF.

This clonotype was counted at least ten times. The rearrangement uses TRBV28 and TRBJ1-1; unclear D gene. The CDR3 covers 12 residues. Trimming removed 8 bases from V and 0 bases from J, with 7 bases in between. Germline CDR1 is MDHEN and CDR2 is SYDVKM. CDR3 DNA: TGTGCCAGCGTGTCGGTGAACACTGAAGCTTTCTTT. Encoded protein: CASVSVNTEAFF.

This clonotype was seen repeatedly, ten times or more. The chain combines TRBV28 with TRBJ2-3; maybe TRBD1 (5 bases). V lost 6 bases and J 5 bases, leaving 18 bases between the germline ends. The CDR3 is made up of 15 amino acids. CDR1 MDHEN and CDR2 SYDVKM come from the germline V gene. DNA of the CDR3: TGTGCCAGCAGGCGTCAGGGTATCGCACTAGATACGCAGTATTTT. Its protein is CASRRQGIALDTQYF.

At least ten counts were recorded for this clonotype. The chain carries TRBV28 and TRBJ2-1, with 8 positions matching TRBD2. V lost 5 bases to trimming and J lost 4 bases; unmatched junction nucleotides: 16. CDR1 is MDHEN and CDR2 is SYDVKM in the germline V gene. There are 18 residues in the CDR3. Here the CDR3 reads CASSAGRAAGGGYNEQFF. The CDR3 DNA reads TGTGCCAGCAGTGCAGGGAGAGCTGCGGGAGGAGGGTACAATGAGCAGTTCTTC.

This clonotype came up many times. This sequence joins TRBV11-2 and TRBJ1-1; D is perhaps TRBD1 (5 bases). The CDR3 covers 15 residues. The V end was cut by 4 bases, the J end by 1 base, with 13 bases between. Germline V lookup: CDR1 SGHAT, CDR2 FQNNGV. This CDR3 reads CASSYGAGQNTEAFF. CDR3 in DNA: TGTGCCAGCAGCTACGGGGCTGGACAGAACACTGAAGCTTTCTTT.

The chain couples TRBV19 to TRBJ1-1; D unclear. V gave up 3 bases and J gave up 4 bases, with 12 bases separating them. The CDR3 loop spans 14 amino acids. The germline CDR1 and CDR2 sequences are LNHDA and SQIVND (reference sequence). The CDR3 region is CASSMAQSVTEAFF. CDR3 nucleotide sequence: TGTGCCAGTAGTATGGCCCAGTCTGTCACTGAAGCTTTCTTT. Complete variable domain (other parts from reference TRBV19 and TRBJ1-1): DGGITQSPKYLFRKEGQNVTLSCEQNLNHDAMYWYRQDPGQGLRLIYYSQIVNDFQKGDIAEGYSVSREKKESFPLTVTSAQKNPTAFYLCASSMAQSVTEAFFGQGTRLTVV.

This clonotype was detected many times. V usage is TRBV28 and J usage is TRBJ1-1, with D unclear. Deletions cut 7 bases from V and 1 base from J, with 10 bases between. Looked up from germline, CDR1 is MDHEN and CDR2 is SYDVKM. This CDR3 has 13 amino acids. The CDR3 protein is CASTLSGNTEAFF. The CDR3 DNA reads as TGTGCCAGCACCCTCTCGGGGAACACTGAAGCTTTCTTT.

In its sample, this clonotype was seen many times. The CDR3, as DNA: TGCAGTGCTAAGACTAGCGGGAACCTCAATGAGCAGTTCTTC. Protein product: CSAKTSGNLNEQFF. The chain links TRBV20-1 to TRBJ2-1; 11 bases map to TRBD2. The V and J ends lost 4 bases and 6 bases, in that order; junction bases with no gene match: 5. Looked up from germline, CDR1 is DFQATT and CDR2 is SNEGSKA (reference sequence). The CDR3 sequence is 14 residues long.

This clonotype appeared a few times. The V call is TRBV15, the J call TRBJ2-7, with D perhaps TRBD1 (5 bases). This CDR3 is 14 amino acids long. V lost 1 base and J 3 bases, leaving 10 bases between the germline ends. CDR1 and CDR2 (germline): LNHNV, YYDKDF (reference sequence). The CDR3 loop is CATSRARTSYEQYF. CDR3 nucleotide sequence: TGTGCCACCAGCAGAGCAAGGACAAGCTACGAGCAGTACTTC.

This clonotype was seen many times. V gene TRBV2 combines with J gene TRBJ2-7; D possibly corresponds to TRBD2 (6 bases). This CDR3 spans 14 amino acids. CDR1 SNHLY and CDR2 FYNNEI come from the germline V gene. The V end lost 1 base, the J end lost 3 bases, and 10 bases lay between the germline ends. CDR3 sequence reads: CASSEGGIIYEQYF. The CDR3 DNA is TGTGCCAGCAGTGAAGGCGGGATTATCTACGAGCAGTACTTC.

This clonotype was observed a handful of times. V usage is TRBV27 and J usage is TRBJ2-3, with TRBD2 matching 11 bases. The CDR3 consists of 19 residues. J lost 6 bases, V lost 2 bases, and 16 bases had no gene match. CDR1 is MNHEY and CDR2 is SMNVEV in the germline V gene (reference sequence). The CDR3 DNA sequence: TGTGCCAGCAGTTTAAGGGCAGGAACTAGCGGGAGACCCACGGATACGCAGTATTTT. Amino acids: CASSLRAGTSGRPTDTQYF.

This clonotype has more than one count but fewer than ten. This chain connects TRBV6-5 to TRBJ1-5; 7 nucleotides align to TRBD1. The CDR3 totals 16 residues. The germline gives CDR1 MNHEY, CDR2 SVGAGI. Trimming removed 6 bases from V and 0 bases from J; junction bases left unmatched: 8. CDR3 sequence: CASRVDRASSNQPQHF. The CDR3 DNA follows: TGTGCCAGCAGAGTTGACAGGGCAAGTAGCAATCAGCCCCAGCATTTT.

Notes on this clonotype: At one boundary the junction diverges from the germline segment, which might be a read error. The chain uses TRBV20-1 and TRBJ2-3, with D unresolved. This CDR3 has 10 residues. Per germline, CDR1 DFQATT and CDR2 SNEGSKA (reference sequence). DNA for the CDR3: TGCGGTGCTAGGTCAGATACGCAGTATTTT. It specifies CGARSDTQYF.

This clonotype has more than one count but fewer than ten. The gene calls are TRBV7-3 and TRBJ2-7; TRBD2 matches at 9 bases. The germline V gene encodes CDR1 SGHTA and CDR2 FQGTGA. V was pared by 5 bases and J by 3 bases, with 14 bases of the junction left unmatched. The CDR3 covers 17 residues. The CDR3 region has the DNA TGTGCCAGCAGCCCGCTAGCGGGACTAACCTCAATCTACGAGCAGTACTTC. As protein: CASSPLAGLTSIYEQYF.

This clonotype was seen at least ten times. The chain uses TRBV11-2 and TRBJ1-1; D gene ambiguous. Germline lookup yields CDR1 SGHAT and CDR2 FQNNGV. V gave up 5 bases and J gave up 6 bases, with 22 bases separating them. The CDR3 length is 16 residues. The CDR3, as DNA: TGTGCCAGCAGCCTATCCCCCTTCACACGGCGGGCTGAAGCTTTCTTT. Translation gives CASSLSPFTRRAEAFF.

This clonotype was found a few times. The chain has TRBV4-1 and TRBJ1-1, with a possible D match to TRBD1 (5 bases). The V gene lost 0 bases and the J gene lost 1 base, with 15 bases spanning the gap. Germline V gene data show CDR1 as MGHRA and CDR2 as YSYEKL. The CDR3 is 17 residues long. CDR3 sequence: CASSQDTNTGGNTEAFF. CDR3 in DNA: TGCGCCAGCAGCCAAGATACGAATACCGGGGGGAACACTGAAGCTTTCTTT.

This clonotype has ten or more counts. This rearrangement joins TRBV11-2 to TRBJ2-5; TRBD1 agrees at 7 bases. The CDR3 sequence is 14 residues long. V trimming: 4 bases; J trimming: 5 bases; junction bases outside the gene matches: 7. Looked up from germline, CDR1 is SGHAT and CDR2 is FQNNGV. The DNA for the CDR3 is TGTGCCAGCAGCTCCCAGGGGGTCAGGGAGACCCAGTACTTC. This sequence encodes CASSSQGVRETQYF.

This clonotype was counted only a few times. J is TRBJ2-3 and V is TRBV5-1, with D maybe TRBD2 (6 bases). Between the trimmed V and J ends, which lost 6 bases and 4 bases, there was a span of 18 bases. Per the germline V gene, CDR1 is SGHRS and CDR2 is YFSETQ. The CDR3 runs to 15 residues. The CDR3 spells CASTPARAGSDTQYF. The DNA of the CDR3 is TGCGCCAGCACCCCAGCCAGGGCGGGGTCAGATACGCAGTATTTT.

V usage is TRBV7-2 and J usage is TRBJ2-1; TRBD2 matches at 7 bases. The germline V gene encodes CDR1 SGHTA and CDR2 FQGNSA. The J segment lost 13 bases and the V segment lost 3 bases, leaving 6 bases of the junction unmatched. CDR3 size: 12 residues. In DNA form, the CDR3 reads TGTGCCAGCAGCTTCGTACTAGCGTCACAGTTCTTC. Translation gives CASSFVLASQFF.

The J gene is TRBJ2-6, the V gene TRBV9; D gene ambiguous. From germline, CDR1 is SGDLS and CDR2 YYNGEE. This CDR3 has 14 residues. The V gene lost 3 bases and the J gene lost 11 bases, with 15 bases spanning the gap. The DNA of the CDR3 is TGTGCCAGCAGCGCGGCGACATCCCAGGACGTCCTGACTTTC. Its translation: CASSAATSQDVLTF.

This clonotype was detected many times. The V and J genes are TRBV12-3 or TRBV12-4 and TRBJ1-2; 12 positions agree with TRBD1. The J segment lost 7 bases and the V segment lost 2 bases, leaving 5 bases of the junction unmatched. The CDR3 totals 15 residues. The CDR3 reads CASSLQGQGAAGYTF. Written as DNA, the CDR3 is TGTGCCAGCAGTTTACAGGGACAGGGGGCGGCTGGCTACACCTTC.